A selection of T cell receptor beta chains follows, all from one sample in a study of blood T cell repertoires in COVID-19. The protocol was immunoSEQ multiplex PCR, while the TCRdb copy is restricted to in-frame clones and leaves out a portion. In the table there are around 71,000 clones, around nine tenths of which are singletons. Source material: peripheral blood. Receptors originate from a woman in her fifties or sixties with acute or convalescent COVID-19. CDR3s include the opening cysteine and the closing phenylalanine or tryptophan. D genes are given only for firm matches. Only part of the rows carry a size: once, few, many, or a class if the clone is expanded.

V	D	J	size	CDR3	DNA
TRBV25-1	TRBD1	TRBJ1-2	NA	CASRRGGEFYGYTF	TGTGCCAGCAGGAGAGGGGGCGAGTTTTATGGCTACACCTTC
TRBV25-1	NA	TRBJ2-7	NA	CASGPGGSSYEQYF	TGTGCCAGTGGCCCCGGAGGGAGCTCCTACGAGCAGTACTTC
TRBV6-2/TRBV6-3	NA	TRBJ1-4	NA	CASSTTGYWEKLFF	TGTGCCAGCAGCACCACAGGGTATTGGGAAAAACTGTTTTTT
TRBV6-2/TRBV6-3	NA	TRBJ1-1	NA	CASSYSIAVGEYF	TGTGCCAGCAGTTACTCGATAGCCGTCGGCGAATATTTT
TRBV5-5	NA	TRBJ1-1	NA	CASSLAGLAGMGEAFF	TGTGCCAGCAGCTTGGCCGGCTTGGCGGGGATGGGTGAAGCTTTCTTT
TRBV7-6	TRBD1	TRBJ1-1	NA	CASSPGTGLNTEAFF	TGTGCCAGCAGCCCCGGGACAGGTTTGAACACTGAAGCTTTCTTT
TRBV7-2	NA	TRBJ1-1	NA	CASTLVAPVDLMNTEAFF	TGTGCCAGCACCCTAGTGGCCCCGGTCGACTTAATGAACACTGAAGCTTTCTTT
TRBV23-1	NA	TRBJ1-1	NA	CASSQNRQGTGNTEAFF	TGCGCCAGCAGTCAAAATAGGCAGGGAACGGGGAACACTGAAGCTTTCTTT
TRBV10-1	TRBD2	TRBJ2-3	few	CASTNLAGARYF	TGCGCCAGCACTAACCTAGCGGGAGCGAGGTATTTT
TRBV27	TRBD1	TRBJ2-7	NA	CASSLWGQGSYEQYF	TGTGCCAGCAGTTTATGGGGACAGGGGTCCTACGAGCAGTACTTC
TRBV27	TRBD1	TRBJ1-2	NA	CASTPLGGGGLYGYTF	TGTGCCAGCACCCCCTTAGGAGGGGGCGGATTGTATGGCTACACCTTC
TRBV7-2	NA	TRBJ2-1	NA	CASSFRLSTFNEQFF	TGTGCCAGCAGCTTTAGACTATCTACCTTCAATGAGCAGTTCTTC
TRBV5-6	NA	TRBJ2-7	NA	CASSWTEVVEPYEQYF	TGTGCCAGCAGCTGGACAGAGGTTGTTGAGCCCTACGAGCAGTACTTC
TRBV28	TRBD1	TRBJ1-2	NA	CASSSGQTPGGYTF	TGTGCCAGCAGCTCGGGACAGACCCCAGGAGGCTACACCTTC
TRBV29-1	TRBD2	TRBJ2-3	NA	CSVGSAVAGGPSTDTQYF	TGCAGCGTTGGGTCGGCGGTAGCGGGAGGGCCTAGCACAGATACGCAGTATTTT
TRBV24-1	TRBD2	TRBJ2-1	NA	CATSDYLAGGYNEQFF	TGTGCCACCAGTGACTACCTAGCGGGAGGGTACAATGAGCAGTTCTTC
TRBV7-8	TRBD2	TRBJ2-5	NA	CASSWAGGRQETQYF	TGTGCCAGCAGCTGGGCGGGGGGGCGCCAAGAGACCCAGTACTTC
TRBV18	NA	TRBJ2-1	NA	CASSFGGRNSYNEQFF	TGTGCCAGCTCATTCGGGGGGCGCAATTCTTACAATGAGCAGTTCTTC
TRBV5-1	NA	TRBJ2-7	NA	CASSSDSYEQYF	TGCGCCAGCAGCTCAGACTCCTACGAGCAGTACTTC
TRBV19	NA	TRBJ1-1	NA	CASSEGSGTEAFF	TGTGCCAGTAGTGAGGGTTCCGGGACAGAAGCTTTCTTT
TRBV7-2	TRBD1	TRBJ2-2	NA	CASSLEGTGNTGELFF	TGTGCCAGCAGCTTAGAGGGGACAGGCAACACCGGGGAGCTGTTTTTT
TRBV19	NA	TRBJ1-1	NA	CASTTRRQNTEAFF	TGTGCCAGTACCACACGGCGGCAGAACACTGAAGCTTTCTTT
TRBV29-1	TRBD2	TRBJ2-7	NA	CSVETTTPGLVGEQYF	TGCAGCGTTGAAACAACTACGCCGGGACTAGTAGGCGAGCAGTACTTC
TRBV5-5	TRBD1	TRBJ2-7	NA	CASSGDRGLQAYEQYF	TGTGCCAGCAGCGGGGACAGGGGGCTCCAAGCCTACGAGCAGTACTTC
TRBV6-2/TRBV6-3	TRBD1	TRBJ2-3	NA	CASSYSSTGVGTDTQYF	TGTGCCAGCAGTTACTCCTCTACAGGGGTAGGCACAGATACGCAGTATTTT
TRBV7-6	TRBD1	TRBJ1-3	few	CASSLAVAGGGNTIYF	TGTGCCAGCAGCTTAGCGGTAGCAGGGGGCGGAAACACCATATATTTT
TRBV28	NA	TRBJ1-5	once	CASTPMDGRNQPQHF	TGTGCCAGCACCCCCATGGACGGGAGGAATCAGCCCCAGCATTTT
TRBV30	NA	TRBJ2-7	once	CAWGTPGHPYEQYF	TGTGCCTGGGGCACCCCGGGACATCCCTACGAGCAGTACTTC
TRBV27	TRBD1	TRBJ1-1	NA	CASRSGTGIGMNTEAFF	TGTGCCAGCAGGTCCGGGACAGGGATTGGCATGAACACTGAAGCTTTCTTT
TRBV6-5	NA	TRBJ2-7	NA	CASSYASTSYEQYF	TGTGCCAGCAGTTACGCTAGTACGTCCTACGAGCAGTACTTC
TRBV20-1	TRBD2	TRBJ2-5	once	CSASSGAGVKETQYF	TGCAGTGCTAGTAGCGGAGCGGGAGTAAAAGAGACCCAGTACTTC
TRBV7-3	NA	TRBJ2-1	NA	CASSLYENNEQFF	TGTGCCAGCAGCTTATACGAGAACAATGAGCAGTTCTTC
TRBV4-2	NA	TRBJ1-1	NA	CASSQDDPGPGEAFF	TGTGCCAGCAGCCAAGATGATCCAGGGCCGGGTGAAGCTTTCTTT
TRBV7-2	NA	TRBJ2-1	NA	CASSSQGYEQFF	TGTGCCAGCAGCTCTCAGGGGTATGAGCAGTTCTTC
TRBV19	TRBD2	TRBJ2-2	NA	CASSWRESVGELFF	TGTGCCAGTAGCTGGCGGGAGTCGGTCGGGGAGCTGTTTTTT
TRBV4-2	NA	TRBJ2-3	NA	CASSQVSGSSSTDTQYF	TGTGCCAGCAGCCAAGTTTCGGGATCTTCTAGCACAGATACGCAGTATTTT
TRBV6-2/TRBV6-3	NA	TRBJ1-1	NA	CASSFLFGGGMRTEAFF	TGTGCCAGCAGTTTCCTTTTTGGTGGGGGGATGCGAACTGAAGCTTTCTTT
TRBV24-1	TRBD2	TRBJ2-5	NA	CATSNSGRIDQETQYF	TGTGCCACCAGTAATAGCGGGAGGATTGATCAAGAGACCCAGTACTTC
TRBV6-2/TRBV6-3	TRBD2	TRBJ2-5	NA	CASSYAQGLQETQYF	TGTGCCAGCAGTTACGCCCAGGGACTACAAGAGACCCAGTACTTC
TRBV15	NA	TRBJ1-4	NA	CATIGGDEKLFF	TGTGCCACCATAGGAGGGGATGAAAAACTGTTTTTT
TRBV12-3/TRBV12-4	TRBD1	TRBJ2-7	NA	CASRPGTEYEQYF	TGTGCCAGCAGGCCCGGGACAGAGTACGAGCAGTACTTC
TRBV28	NA	TRBJ1-2	NA	CASSFKTAYGYTF	TGTGCCAGCAGTTTCAAGACAGCCTATGGCTACACCTTC
TRBV7-3	NA	TRBJ2-2	NA	CASSLVGGDTGELFF	TGTGCCAGCAGCTTAGTGGGAGGAGACACCGGGGAGCTGTTTTTT
TRBV7-2	TRBD1	TRBJ2-4	NA	CASSLGTGLAKNIQYF	TGTGCCAGCAGCTTAGGGACAGGGTTAGCCAAAAACATTCAGTACTTC
TRBV19	NA	TRBJ1-1	NA	CASSTETVPAEAFF	TGTGCCAGTAGTACGGAGACAGTCCCAGCTGAAGCTTTCTTT
TRBV2	NA	TRBJ1-5	NA	CASSDGGQGQPQHF	TGTGCCAGCAGTGACGGGGGGCAGGGTCAGCCCCAGCATTTT
TRBV7-2	NA	TRBJ1-2	NA	CAYGGSNYGYTF	TGTGCCTACGGGGGGTCTAACTATGGCTACACCTTC
TRBV30	NA	TRBJ2-7	NA	CAWGTGQVAYEQYF	TGTGCCTGGGGCACAGGGCAGGTCGCCTACGAGCAGTACTTC
TRBV15	NA	TRBJ2-5	NA	CATSRGGDNQETQYF	TGTGCCACCAGCAGAGGGGGCGACAACCAAGAGACCCAGTACTTC
TRBV28	NA	TRBJ1-6	NA	CASIQNFGRAVSSYNSPLHF	TGTGCCAGCATACAAAACTTTGGGAGGGCGGTGAGCTCCTATAATTCACCCCTCCACTTT